This T cell receptor beta chain was identified during a study of blood T cells in healthy people across ages. The second PCR ran roughly 6 to 11 cycles with a sample-barcoded 5' primer and J-beta primers. A tag from a template-switch adaptor with 12 random nucleotides marked each cDNA molecule. Each CDR3 protein gets one entry after TCRdb re-called the 5' RACE reads with MiXCR. The data contain 1.5 million to 2 million distinct CDR3 sequences, under 30% of them singletons. CDR3 length equals 17 residues. Trimming cost V 5 bases and J 2 bases; bases outside gene matches: 14. Germline V gene lookup returns CDR1 ENHRY and CDR2 SYGVKD. Study-wide findings and caveats: The lack of PBMC sorting stopped any conclusive naive versus antigen-experienced comparison. Strong correlation was found linking TCR beta diversity to naive T cell percentage.

Drawing of peripheral blood yielded 8.5 to 10 milliliters from each donor. The table lists this clonotype with many counts. Antigen specificity is unknown. The sequence was obtained from a woman aged 25 to 39 in good health. The material sequenced was blood. The chain employs TRBV10-3 and TRBJ1-2; 7 bases align to TRBD1. The CDR3 DNA reads as TGTGCCATCAGTAAAAATCGGGAAGCAGGGGGAAACTATGGCTACACCTTC. Translation gives CAISKNREAGGNYGYTF.